This passage covers 27 T cell receptor beta chains from one sample sequenced in a study of T cells in Graves' hyperthyroidism and ophthalmopathy. Amplification yielded TCR beta CDR3 regions, with RNA transcripts as the source. HTBI primers were used for first-round RT-PCR of the TCR CDR3. TCRdb itself ran the multiplex PCR reads through MiXCR, one entry per CDR3 protein. This table has a few hundred thousand distinct CDR3 sequences, around 42% appearing once. Specimen: peripheral blood or thyroid tissue (not recorded which). Receptors originate from a woman younger than 35 with Graves' hyperthyroidism.

The V and J genes are TRBV15 and TRBJ1-2; D is unclear. There are 13 residues in the CDR3. CDR1 is LNHNV and CDR2 is YYDKDF in the germline V gene (reference sequence). Trimming pared 3 bases from V and 12 bases from J, leaving 17 bases between. As DNA, the CDR3 is TGTGCCACCAGCAGGCAACAGAACTCTGGAAACACCTTC. Its translation: CATSRQQNSGNTF.

This rearrangement joins TRBV2 to TRBJ2-7; 11 bases are a match to TRBD1. CDR1 SNHLY and CDR2 FYNNEI come from the germline V gene. Losses at the gene ends were 6 bases for V and 5 bases for J; bases not matched to a gene: 6. The CDR3 covers 14 residues. CDR3 sequence reads: CASRDRGRGNEQYF. CDR3 nucleotides: TGTGCCAGCAGGGACAGGGGGCGCGGGAACGAGCAGTACTTC. The full variable domain, in which reference TRBV2 and TRBJ2-7 provide the parts outside the CDR3, is EPEVTQTPSHQVTQMGQEVILRCVPISNHLYFYWYRQILGQKVEFLVSFYNNEISEKSEIFDDQFSVERPDGSNFTLKIRSTKLEDSAMYFCASRDRGRGNEQYFGPGTRLTVT.

A single count supports this clonotype. V is TRBV19 and J is TRBJ2-2, with a tentative D call TRBD1 (6 bases). V lost 6 bases to trimming and J lost 1 base, with 9 bases between them. CDR1 is LNHDA and CDR2 is SQIVND in the germline V gene (reference sequence). CDR3 length: 14 residues. CDR3 residues: CASRPGQNTGELFF. The CDR3 DNA sequence: TGTGCCAGTAGACCGGGACAGAACACCGGGGAGCTGTTTTTT.

This rearrangement joins TRBV20-1 to TRBJ2-5; 7 nucleotides agree with TRBD1. Germline trimming cut 1 base from V and 5 bases from J; bases unmatched to any gene: 7. Germline CDR1 reads DFQATT; CDR2 reads SNEGSKA (reference sequence). The CDR3 consists of 14 residues. The CDR3 DNA reads as TGCAGTGCTAGAGGTGACAGGGCAAGCGAGACCCAGTACTTC. This gives the protein CSARGDRASETQYF.

The chain carries TRBV29-1 and TRBJ1-2; 8 nucleotides agree with TRBD1. V lost 4 bases and J lost 0; bases outside the gene matches: 1. Germline V gives CDR1 SQVTM, CDR2 ANQGSEA. The CDR3 has 13 residues. Here the CDR3 reads CSVATGANYGYTF. The CDR3, as DNA: TGCAGCGTTGCGACAGGGGCTAACTATGGCTACACCTTC.

The rearrangement uses TRBV19 and TRBJ2-3; TRBD2 matches 12 bases. Trimming removed 3 bases from V and 4 bases from J; junction bases left unmatched: 2. CDR3 size: 15 residues. Germline values: CDR1 LNHDA, CDR2 SQIVND (reference sequence). CDR3 region: CASSMGLAGSDTQYF. CDR3 DNA: TGTGCCAGTAGTATGGGACTAGCGGGTTCAGATACGCAGTATTTT.

The V call is TRBV29-1, the J call TRBJ1-3; D remains unclear. Germline CDR1 SQVTM, CDR2 ANQGSEA. The CDR3 is 14 residues long. V was trimmed by 4 bases and J by 3 bases, leaving 13 bases between them. The CDR3 DNA is TGCAGCGTTGGGCACCCTAACTATGGAAACACCATATATTTT. Translating it yields CSVGHPNYGNTIYF.

Concerning this clonotype itself: A junction boundary mismatches the germline segment, possibly from a read error. This chain links TRBV24-1 with TRBJ2-2, with TRBD1 as a possible D gene (7 bases). There are 17 residues in the CDR3. Germline V CDR1 and CDR2: KGHDR, SFDVKD. The CDR3 DNA reads TGTGCCACCAGTGATTTTGCGGGACAGAAACCGACCGGGGAGCTGCTTTTT. As protein: CATSDFAGQKPTGELLF.

This clonotype was observed a handful of times. V is TRBV10-3 and J is TRBJ2-1; D may be TRBD1 (6 bases). This CDR3 has 17 amino acids. The V gene's germline CDR1 is ENHRY and CDR2 SYGVKD. Trimming pared 7 bases from V and 3 bases from J, leaving 22 bases between. CDR3 in amino acids: CAITARQVHGNYNEQFF. The DNA for the CDR3 is TGTGCCATCACCGCCCGACAGGTCCATGGAAACTACAATGAGCAGTTCTTC.

The sample holds many counts of this clonotype. The junction does not match germline at one end; this may be a read error. The chain employs TRBV20-1 and TRBJ2-5, with 7 bases that match TRBD2. The CDR3 totals 12 residues. The germline V gene encodes CDR1 DFQATT and CDR2 SNEGSKA (reference sequence). Here the CDR3 DNA reads TGCAGTGTTTCCCCTGCGGGGGAGAGCCAGTACTTC. Amino acid sequence: CSVSPAGESQYF.

Only one count was recorded for this clonotype. The J gene is TRBJ1-1, the V gene TRBV10-3, with D possibly being TRBD1 (5 bases). The germline V gene has CDR1 ENHRY and CDR2 SYGVKD. V gave up 4 bases and J gave up 3 bases, with 12 bases separating them. The CDR3 is 14 amino acids. The chain's CDR3 is CAISAGAGDTEAFF. CDR3 coding DNA: TGTGCCATCAGTGCCGGGGCGGGGGACACTGAAGCTTTCTTT.

The J gene is TRBJ1-3, the V gene TRBV13, with 8 bases lining up with TRBD2. With the DNA end fitting TRBJ2-3 better, the J assignment may be wrong. Germline V gene lookup returns CDR1 PRHDT and CDR2 FYEKMQ (reference sequence). The CDR3 sequence is 15 residues long. The CDR3 protein is CASSQTGREEDTQYF. As DNA, the CDR3 is TGTGCCAGCAGCCAAACCGGGAGGGAGGAAGATACGCAGTATTTT.

This clonotype was seen a few times. The chain joins TRBV7-8 to TRBJ2-7, with 9 bases fitting TRBD2. The CDR3 has 17 residues. V dropped 5 bases and J dropped 0; count of bases not matched to a gene: 11. Germline CDR1 SGHVS, CDR2 FQNEAQ. The CDR3 bases are TGTGCCAGCAGCCACCCCGACCTAGCGGGACCCTCCTACGAGCAGTACTTC. Protein product: CASSHPDLAGPSYEQYF.

V is TRBV13 and J is TRBJ1-1; the D gene is possibly TRBD1 (5 bases). Germline V gives CDR1 PRHDT, CDR2 FYEKMQ (reference sequence). This CDR3 comprises 15 residues. Trimming took 4 bases from V and 4 from J, leaving 16 bases between them. The CDR3 DNA reads TGTGCCAGCAGCTCGGGACCCTCGGGGATCACTGAAGCTTTCTTT. This gives the protein CASSSGPSGITEAFF.

This clonotype was detected a few times. The chain combines TRBV12-5 with TRBJ1-1; TRBD1 agrees at 7 bases. Germline V lookup: CDR1 LGHNT, CDR2 FRNRAP. V was pared by 0 bases and J by 1 base, with 14 bases of the junction left unmatched. The CDR3 covers 19 residues. CDR3 protein: CASGLVRRGLGGSNTEAFF. The DNA for the CDR3 is TGTGCTAGTGGTTTGGTACGGAGGGGGCTGGGTGGTTCGAACACTGAAGCTTTCTTT. The full variable domain, its missing parts supplied by reference TRBV12-5 and TRBJ1-1, is DARVTQTPRHKVTEMGQEVTMRCQPILGHNTVFWYRQTMMQGLELLAYFRNRAPLDDSGMPKDRFSAEMPDATLATLKIQPSEPRDSAVYFCASGLVRRGLGGSNTEAFFGQGTRLTVV.

Only a few counts were recorded for this clonotype. V is TRBV20-1 and J is TRBJ2-3; 8 positions agree with TRBD1. The junction had 2 bases not matched to a gene; V was cut back by 1 base and J by 2 bases. CDR1 and CDR2 (germline): DFQATT, SNEGSKA (reference sequence). The CDR3 runs 14 residues. The CDR3 sequence: CSARADRVTDTQYF. Here the CDR3 DNA reads TGCAGTGCTAGAGCGGACAGGGTCACAGATACGCAGTATTTT.

To note about this clonotype: One base away lies a much larger clone, so this may be a sequencing read error. The chain carries TRBV19 and TRBJ1-1, with D perhaps TRBD1 (6 bases). V lost 5 bases to trimming and J lost 5 bases, with 21 bases between them. From germline, CDR1 is LNHDA and CDR2 SQIVND (reference sequence). The CDR3 totals 16 residues. The CDR3 DNA sequence: TGTGCCAGTAGTTTCGGGACAACCTTCGGAGGGACTGAAGCTTTCTTT. As protein: CASSFGTTFGGTEAFF.

To note about this clonotype: It may be a read error: a sequence one base away is much more abundant. This chain connects TRBV6-5 to TRBJ1-1, with 7 bases that match TRBD1. The CDR3 runs to 11 residues. Germline-derived CDR1 and CDR2 are MNHEY and SVGAGI. The CDR3 spells CAGSRTGEAFF. The CDR3 coding sequence is TGTGCCGGCAGCCGGACAGGAGAAGCTTTCTTT.

This chain joins TRBV20-1 and TRBJ1-1; D possibly corresponds to TRBD1 (6 bases). V was trimmed by 0 bases and J by 0 bases, leaving 11 bases between them. The CDR3 consists of 15 residues. Germline V gene sequence: CDR1 DFQATT, CDR2 SNEGSKA (reference sequence). The CDR3 sequence is CSARDRGGMNTEAFF. The CDR3 nucleotides are TGCAGTGCTAGAGATCGGGGGGGCATGAACACTGAAGCTTTCTTT.

This rearrangement joins TRBV3-1 to TRBJ1-1, with D unclear. CDR1 and CDR2 (germline): LGHDT, YNNKEL (reference sequence). V gave up 1 base and J gave up 4 bases, with 13 bases separating them. There are 15 residues in the CDR3. CDR3 bases: TGTGCCAGCAGCCAAGGGATTCAAGGGATCACTGAAGCTTTCTTT. It specifies CASSQGIQGITEAFF. The complete variable domain, with remaining parts taken from reference TRBV3-1 and TRBJ1-1, reads DTAVSQTPKYLVTQMGNDKSIKCEQNLGHDTMYWYKQDSKKFLKIMFSYNNKELIINETVPNRFSPKSPDKAHLNLHINSLELGDSAVYFCASSQGIQGITEAFFGQGTRLTVV.

This clonotype was recorded only once. The V gene is TRBV7-2, the J gene TRBJ2-2; no firm D call. CDR1 SGHTA and CDR2 FQGNSA come from the germline V gene. This CDR3 region has 15 residues. With 1 base removed from V and 4 bases from J, the gap between germline ends came to 10 bases. CDR3 in amino acids: CASSLGDWVTGELFF. The DNA for the CDR3 is TGTGCCAGCAGCTTAGGGGATTGGGTCACCGGGGAGCTGTTTTTT.

V gene TRBV29-1 combines with J gene TRBJ1-1; 11 bases align to TRBD1. The CDR3 totals 12 residues. Germline CDR1 is SQVTM and CDR2 is ANQGSEA. The CDR3 region is CSWDRGYTEAFF. The CDR3 coding sequence is TGCAGTTGGGACAGGGGGTACACTGAAGCTTTCTTT.

This rearrangement joins TRBV29-1 to TRBJ1-6; D gene unclear. In germline, CDR1 is SQVTM, CDR2 ANQGSEA. CDR3 length equals 13 residues. V gave up 8 bases and J gave up 7 bases, with 15 bases separating them. The CDR3 loop reads CSSLTGLNSPLHF. In DNA, the CDR3 is TGCAGCAGTTTAACCGGGCTGAATTCACCCCTCCACTTT.

Points on this clonotype: This CDR3 fails to terminate in the conserved phenylalanine or tryptophan, so it likely reflects a read error. CDR3 in amino acids: CASRYRTGHTEAFL. The CDR3 bases are TGTGCCAGCAGATACCGGACAGGGCACACTGAAGCTTTCCTT. The V call is TRBV12-3 or TRBV12-4, the J call TRBJ1-1, with 8 nucleotides matching TRBD1. V was clipped by 6 bases and J by 3 bases; unmatched bases: 6. The CDR3 contains 14 residues.

Written as DNA, the CDR3 is TGTGCCAGCAGCGTAGCGAATGAGCAGTACTTC. Translation gives CASSVANEQYF. The gene calls are TRBV9 and TRBJ2-7; D unresolved. The V gene lost 0 bases and the J gene lost 7 bases, with 5 bases spanning the gap. This CDR3 is 11 amino acids long. Germline V gene data show CDR1 as SGDLS and CDR2 as YYNGEE.

As regards this clonotype: The missing conserved phenylalanine or tryptophan at the end of this CDR3 makes a read error likely. It is unclear where the CDR3 begins or ends on the DNA, so no DNA is shown, and the CDR3 is as TCRdb lists it. The chain recombines TRBV13 with TRBJ2-7; no check of the table's D call, TRBD1, against the DNA was made. The CDR3 region is 16 residues in length, termini included. Per the germline V gene, CDR1 is PRHDT and CDR2 is FYEKMQ (reference sequence). The CDR3 sequence: CASSTPGQAQATSSTS.

The sample holds many counts of this clonotype. J is TRBJ2-7 and V is TRBV4-1, with a tentative D call TRBD2 (6 bases). Per germline, CDR1 MGHRA and CDR2 YSYEKL. Trimming stripped 4 bases from V and 2 bases from J, with 15 bases between. The CDR3 sequence is 15 residues long. The CDR3 region has the DNA TGCGCCAGCAGCCCAATTACCGGGGGACCCTACGAGCAGTACTTC. Translating gives CASSPITGGPYEQYF.